Detailed here is one T cell receptor (beta chain). The sample comes from a study of response to subunit inactivated influenza vaccine. Germline CDR1 and CDR2: SQVTM and ANQGSEA. The CDR3 consists of 13 residues. J lost 7 bases, V lost 7 bases, and 7 bases had no gene match. TCRdb reanalysed the RT-PCR reads using MiXCR and keeps one entry per CDR3 protein. This sample yields about 540,000 distinct CDR3 sequences, of which less than 25% are seen a single time; approximately 3% belongs to the top ten. These data are also associated with another study on T cells expressing NK-cell markers. From that paper: Synthesis of TCR beta cDNA relied on 5'RACE template switching carrying UMIs. Sorted T-cell subsets CD3+CD56+NKG2C+, CD3+CD56+NKG2C- and CD3+CD56-NKG2C+ were TCR beta-sequenced. HCMV specificity of the expanded NKG2C+ T cell clones stayed unclear.

The V call is TRBV29-1, the J call TRBJ1-2; 12 positions match TRBD1. The receptor's source is a man aged 45 to 65 who received an inactivated influenza vaccine. The material was CD4+ T cells sorted from PBMCs, obtained roughly 12 days after vaccination. The CDR3 loop reads CSAEGQGAFGYTF. The CDR3 DNA follows: TGCAGCGCCGAGGGACAGGGGGCGTTTGGCTACACCTTC.